This paragraph reports one TCR beta chain. What it binds is unknown. This sample was taken from a study of blood T cells in healthy people across ages. Regarding the study as a whole: Aged donors had fewer naive CD4+ cells and lower diversity than long-lived donors. As age increased, TCR beta diversity per million T cells fell in a roughly linear fashion. PBMCs went unsorted, and a conclusive naive versus antigen-experienced comparison was therefore prevented.

With 2 bases clipped from V and 1 base from J, the junction kept 2 bases outside the gene matches. CDR1 and CDR2 (germline): SGHTA, FQGTGA. The CDR3 has 15 amino acids. Using a J-beta primer mix together with a sample-barcoded 5' primer, a second PCR was run for roughly 6 to 11 cycles. Each sample provided no less than 3 million CDR3-containing paired-end reads. TCRdb reanalysed the 5' RACE reads using MiXCR and keeps one entry per CDR3 protein. Among around 400,000 distinct CDR3 sequences, roughly half were seen once, and the ten largest hold under 60%. The origin of this receptor is a man aged 55 to 70 in good health. The J gene is TRBJ2-3, the V gene TRBV7-3, with 8 bases lining up with TRBD1. The sequenced sample consisted of blood. CDR3 residues: CASSLSQGGTDTQYF. The CDR3 DNA is TGTGCCAGCAGCTTATCACAGGGGGGCACAGATACGCAGTATTTT. The complete variable domain, with remaining parts taken from reference TRBV7-3 and TRBJ2-3, reads GAGVSQTPSNKVTEKGKYVELRCDPISGHTALYWYRQSLGQGPEFLIYFQGTGAADDSGLPNDRFFAVRPEGSVSTLKIQRTERGDSAVYLCASSLSQGGTDTQYFGPGTRLTVL.